What follows are 26 T cell receptor beta chains derived from one specimen sequenced in a study of OX40 agonist ivuxolimab in advanced cancers. Here immunoSEQ multiplex PCR was the method, and the copy in TCRdb shows in-frame clones only, minus some. Here the sample spans tens of thousands of clones, more than 75% being singletons. The sample here was CD4+ or CD8+ T cells sorted from blood, taken in a trial of the OX40 agonist ivuxolimab. These TCRs come from an adult with an advanced solid tumor such as melanoma, head and neck, liver or kidney cancer.

The chain recombines TRBV5-1 with TRBJ2-1, with 9 bases aligning to TRBD2. Germline-derived CDR1 and CDR2 are SGHRS and YFSETQ. This CDR3 is 14 amino acids long. Trimming at V came to 6 bases and at J to 4 bases, leaving 5 bases not matched to a gene. CDR3 region: CASKGLAGYNEQFF. The CDR3 DNA follows: TGCGCCAGCAAGGGGCTAGCGGGGTACAATGAGCAGTTCTTC.

The rearrangement uses TRBV6-6 and TRBJ2-7; 11 bases fit TRBD1. The V gene's germline CDR1 is MNHNY and CDR2 SVGAGI (reference sequence). V gave up 8 bases and J gave up 0 bases; unmatched junction bases: 6. This CDR3 spans 15 amino acids. The CDR3 sequence: CASHPGTGGSYEQYF. CDR3 sequence (DNA): TGTGCCAGCCACCCAGGGACAGGGGGCTCCTACGAGCAGTACTTC.

With regard to this clone: An end of the junction does not agree with germline; a read error may underlie this. The chain carries TRBV7-9 and TRBJ2-1; 7 nucleotides agree with TRBD2. CDR1 and CDR2 (germline): SEHNR, FQNEAQ (reference sequence). The CDR3 runs to 12 residues. The CDR3 spells CASRLAGHEQFF. CDR3 nucleotide sequence: TGTGCCAGCAGGTTAGCGGGCCATGAGCAGTTCTTC.

The rearrangement joins TRBV2 to TRBJ2-7; 10 nucleotides match TRBD1. The CDR3 consists of 13 residues. With V trimmed by 6 bases and J by 5 bases, 4 bases remained unmatched. From germline, CDR1 is SNHLY and CDR2 FYNNEI. CDR3 sequence reads: CASSLTGGDEQYF. In DNA, the CDR3 is TGTGCCAGCAGCCTGACAGGGGGCGACGAGCAGTACTTC.

The genes are TRBV7-2 and TRBJ1-1; D remains ambiguous. This CDR3 has 14 residues. Trimming removed 5 bases at V and 5 bases at J, with 15 bases between. Germline V lookup: CDR1 SGHTA, CDR2 FQGNSA. Here the CDR3 DNA reads TGTGCCAGCAGCCGTTCAAGAGCAGGTACTGAAGCTTTCTTT. It yields the protein CASSRSRAGTEAFF.

This chain uses TRBV27 with TRBJ1-5; possibly TRBD1 for D (5 bases). CDR1 and CDR2 from the germline V gene are MNHEY and SMNVEV (reference sequence). CDR3 length: 18 amino acids. V shed 5 bases and J shed 4 bases, with 24 bases lying between them. CDR3 coding DNA: TGTGCCAGCAGTATAACCCGAACGGGGAAAGGGGAAAATCAGCCCCAGCATTTT. Amino acid sequence: CASSITRTGKGENQPQHF.

The chain employs TRBV6-6 and TRBJ1-5; D might be TRBD1 (6 bases). The V end was cut by 6 bases, the J end by 2 bases, with 14 bases between. Germline assignment: CDR1 MNHNY and CDR2 SVGAGI (reference sequence). This CDR3 comprises 15 residues. The CDR3 spells CASSPPGAGNQPQHF. DNA of the CDR3: TGTGCCAGCAGCCCCCCGGGGGCTGGCAATCAGCCCCAGCATTTT.

V and J are TRBV11-2 and TRBJ2-5, with D possibly matching TRBD2 (6 bases). CDR1 and CDR2 from the germline V gene are SGHAT and FQNNGV. Trimming removed 5 bases from V and 4 bases from J, with 17 bases in between. CDR3 size: 15 residues. The CDR3 region has the DNA TGTGCCAGCAGCCTACTTCCGACTAGTAGAGAGACCCAGTACTTC. It is translated as CASSLLPTSRETQYF.

With respect to this clone: One end of the junction is discordant with germline, which a read error may explain. This CDR3 is CAISDPGLLSEAFF. The CDR3 region has the DNA TGTGCCATCAGTGATCCGGGTCTACTCTCTGAAGCTTTCTTT. The V gene is TRBV6-5, the J gene TRBJ1-1; D remains unclear. CDR1 MNHEY and CDR2 SVGAGI come from the germline V gene. The CDR3 has 14 amino acids.

The chain links TRBV28 to TRBJ2-5, with a tentative D call TRBD2 (6 bases). The germline gives CDR1 MDHEN, CDR2 SYDVKM. Trimming left V 3 bases short and J 9 bases short, with 8 bases between. The CDR3 is 11 amino acids. The CDR3 protein is CASSFSGAQYF. In DNA form, the CDR3 reads TGTGCCAGCAGTTTCTCGGGAGCCCAGTACTTC.

Regarding this clone: Its ends do not fully match the called genes, so a read error is possible. The gene calls are TRBV5-1 and TRBJ2-7, with 8 bases identical to TRBD2. The CDR3 totals 11 residues. The germline gives CDR1 SGHRS, CDR2 YFSETQ. The CDR3 protein is CASREGFGWHF. In DNA, the CDR3 is TGCGCCAGCCGGGAGGGGTTTGGTTGGCACTTC. Full variable domain (remainder filled in from reference TRBV5-1 and TRBJ2-7): KAGVTQTPRYLIKTRGQQVTLSCSPISGHRSVSWYQQTPGQGLQFLFEYFSETQRNKGNFPGRFSGRQFSNSRSEMNVSTLELGDSALYLCASREGFGWHFGPGTRLTVT.

This clone showed up just a few times. This chain joins TRBV5-5 and TRBJ1-3; D remains ambiguous. V was cut by 5 bases and J by 4 bases, with 7 bases left in between. The CDR3 has 12 amino acids. Germline loops: CDR1 SGHKS, CDR2 YYEKEE (reference sequence). For the CDR3, the DNA is TGTGCCAGCAGGGGTAACGGAAACACCATATATTTT. Its protein is CASRGNGNTIYF.

This clone was counted only a few times. J is TRBJ1-5 and V is TRBV29-1, with 8 positions matching TRBD1. The germline gives CDR1 SQVTM, CDR2 ANQGSEA. The CDR3 runs to 13 residues. The J segment lost 2 bases and the V segment lost 7 bases, leaving 4 bases of the junction unmatched. CDR3 sequence (DNA): TGCAGCGCCCTGACAGGGGGCAATCAGCCCCAGCATTTT. Translating gives CSALTGGNQPQHF.

V gene TRBV11-3 combines with J gene TRBJ2-1, with 7 bases identical to TRBD1. The CDR3 contains 15 residues. The junction had 3 bases not matched to a gene; V was cut back by 1 base and J by 3 bases. Looked up from germline, CDR1 is SGHNT and CDR2 is YENEEA. The CDR3 DNA is TGTGCCAGCAGCTTAGGACAGGGCATCTACAATGAGCAGTTCTTC. Its translation: CASSLGQGIYNEQFF.

This clone was counted once. The rearrangement joins TRBV9 to TRBJ1-4; the match to TRBD1 covers 8 bases. The V and J ends lost 4 bases and 3 bases, in that order; junction bases with no gene match: 5. CDR3 length equals 15 residues. Germline V gene data show CDR1 as SGDLS and CDR2 as YYNGEE. The CDR3 loop reads CASSPRTGSNEKLFF. In DNA form, the CDR3 reads TGTGCCAGCAGCCCTCGGACAGGGTCTAATGAAAAACTGTTTTTT.

The chain recombines TRBV2 with TRBJ1-1, with D possibly TRBD1 on 5 matching bases. Germline CDR1 reads SNHLY; CDR2 reads FYNNEI. V was shortened by 4 bases and J by 1 base, with 13 bases between the two germline ends. The CDR3 covers 15 residues. The CDR3: CASSVLPGQNTEAFF. In nucleotides, the CDR3 is TGTGCCAGCAGTGTCCTGCCAGGGCAGAACACTGAAGCTTTCTTT.

The chain employs TRBV5-6 and TRBJ2-7; 11 bases line up with TRBD1. V trimming: 4 bases; J trimming: 2 bases; junction bases outside the gene matches: 5. The CDR3 extends over 15 amino acids. Germline V lookup: CDR1 SGHDT, CDR2 YYEEEE. The CDR3 DNA follows: TGTGCCAGCAGCAGGAAGGGACAGGGGGCCTACGAGCAGTACTTC. This encodes CASSRKGQGAYEQYF.

This clone was found once. V is TRBV28 and J is TRBJ2-2; D gene ambiguous. The CDR3 is 16 residues long. CDR1 and CDR2 (germline): MDHEN, SYDVKM. V shed 3 bases and J shed 4 bases, with 15 bases lying between them. The CDR3 DNA sequence: TGTGCCAGCAGTTTGAGTCTAGTACCGCCCACCGGGGAGCTGTTTTTT. As protein: CASSLSLVPPTGELFF.

This clone has only a few counts. The genes are TRBV5-1 and TRBJ2-1; D possibly corresponds to TRBD2 (5 bases). Looked up from germline, CDR1 is SGHRS and CDR2 is YFSETQ. V lost 3 bases to trimming and J lost 1 base, with 11 bases between them. The CDR3 consists of 15 residues. The CDR3 DNA follows: TGCGCCAGCAGCTATCTAGCCGGTTCCTACAATGAGCAGTTCTTC. Its protein product is CASSYLAGSYNEQFF.

The V and J genes are TRBV18 and TRBJ2-5; D is perhaps TRBD2 (7 bases). V was clipped by 3 bases and J by 5 bases, with 19 bases between them. CDR1 and CDR2 from the germline V gene are KGHSH and LQKENI. This CDR3 region has 16 residues. CDR3 sequence reads: CASSPYVGGAAETQYF. CDR3 nucleotides: TGTGCCAGCTCACCGTACGTAGGGGGGGCAGCGGAGACCCAGTACTTC.

The CDR3 DNA reads TGTGCCAGCAGCCAATATAGGGCCGGGGAGCTGTTTTTT. It specifies CASSQYRAGELFF. The chain joins TRBV7-9 to TRBJ2-2; D unclear. V shed 5 bases and J shed 6 bases, with 10 bases lying between them. This CDR3 contains 13 residues. Germline V lookup: CDR1 SEHNR, CDR2 FQNEAQ (reference sequence).

The chain joins TRBV5-8 to TRBJ1-2; no clear D gene. The CDR3 extends over 13 amino acids. Germline V gene sequence: CDR1 SGHTS, CDR2 YDEGEE. V was cut by 1 base and J by 5 bases, with 9 bases left in between. CDR3 residues: CASSLPGGYGYTF. In DNA, the CDR3 is TGTGCCAGCAGCTTGCCAGGAGGATATGGCTACACCTTC.

The gene calls are TRBV18 and TRBJ1-5, with D perhaps TRBD1 (5 bases). The V end was cut by 3 bases, the J end by 4 bases, with 13 bases between. Germline CDR1 KGHSH, CDR2 LQKENI. The CDR3 length is 15 residues. DNA for the CDR3: TGTGCCAGCTCACCCCGCCGGGGGGAGAATCAGCCCCAGCATTTT. It encodes CASSPRRGENQPQHF.

The table lists this clone with a count of one. The CDR3 sequence is CASSSDKVAYEQYF. The CDR3 DNA sequence: TGCGCCAGCAGTTCGGACAAGGTAGCCTACGAGCAGTACTTC. The chain joins TRBV5-1 to TRBJ2-7; possible D gene TRBD1, 5 bases. The CDR3 loop spans 14 amino acids. The V end was cut by 5 bases, the J end by 2 bases, with 14 bases between. Germline CDR1 SGHRS, CDR2 YFSETQ.

This clone was seen a handful of times. CDR3 coding DNA: TGTGCCAGCAGTGACGGTAGCGGGACATACAATGAGCAGTTCTTC. Encoded protein: CASSDGSGTYNEQFF. The chain couples TRBV6-4 to TRBJ2-1; 8 bases align to TRBD2. Germline assignment: CDR1 MRHNA and CDR2 SNTAGT. The CDR3 is 15 amino acids. V was pared by 2 bases and J by 4 bases, with 4 bases of the junction left unmatched.

V and J are TRBV30 and TRBJ2-7; TRBD2 matches at 7 bases. Germline values: CDR1 GTSNPN, CDR2 SVGIG (reference sequence). The CDR3 sequence is 14 residues long. V shed 5 bases and J 5 bases; nucleotides not matched to a gene: 12. The CDR3 reads CAWSTSGVPHEQYF. The CDR3 bases are TGTGCCTGGTCAACCAGCGGGGTCCCCCACGAGCAGTACTTC. Supplemented by reference TRBV30 and TRBJ2-7, the full variable domain reads SQTIHQWPATLVQPVGSPLSLECTVEGTSNPNLYWYRQAAGRGLQLLFYSVGIGQISSEVPQNLSASRPQDRQFILSSKKLLLSDSGFYLCAWSTSGVPHEQYFGPGTRLTVT.